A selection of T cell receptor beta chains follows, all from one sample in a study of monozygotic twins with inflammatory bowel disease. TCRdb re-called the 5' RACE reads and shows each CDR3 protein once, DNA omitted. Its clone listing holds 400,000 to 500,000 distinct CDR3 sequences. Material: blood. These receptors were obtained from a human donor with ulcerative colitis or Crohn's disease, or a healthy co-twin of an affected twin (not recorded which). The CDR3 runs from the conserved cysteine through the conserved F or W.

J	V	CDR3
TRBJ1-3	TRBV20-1	CSAGQTGQLGNTIYF
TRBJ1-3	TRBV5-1	CASAKGDSGNTIYF
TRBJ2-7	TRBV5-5	CASSLGPPGLLYEQYF
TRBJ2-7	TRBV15	CATSRVQGNEQYF
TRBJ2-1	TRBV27	CASSLGFADNEQFF
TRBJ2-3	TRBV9	CASSVAVGTVDTQYF
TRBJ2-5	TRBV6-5	CASSYSKTGGGETQYF
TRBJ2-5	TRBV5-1	CASSLVSGLGETQYF
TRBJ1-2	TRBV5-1	CASSLTSAARVRGYTF
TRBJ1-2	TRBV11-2	CASSLVLGGSLDTF
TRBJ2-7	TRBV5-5	CASSMTGTGSYEQYF
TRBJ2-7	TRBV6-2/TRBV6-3	CASSPRLAVSYEQYF
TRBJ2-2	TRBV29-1	CSVSGSVHKNTGELFF
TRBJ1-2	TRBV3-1	CASSRIAGTAGYTF
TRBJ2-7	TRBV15	CATSRVGSSDEQYF
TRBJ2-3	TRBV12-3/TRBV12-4	CASSFRTSGADTQYF
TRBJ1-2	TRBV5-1	CASSLGQANYGYTF
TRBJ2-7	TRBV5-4	CASSLTGRVYEQYF
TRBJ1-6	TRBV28	CASSTGRGNSPLHF
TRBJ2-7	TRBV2	CASSGQGVTYEQYF
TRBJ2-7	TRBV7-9	CASSGDWLVEQYF
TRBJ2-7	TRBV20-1	CSAAVGARKTYEQYF
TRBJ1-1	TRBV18	CASSPRRPNTEAFF
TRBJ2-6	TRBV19	CASKRGGANVLTF
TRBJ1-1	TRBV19	CASSMGVTAFF
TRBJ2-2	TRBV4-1	CASNKDWTNTGELFF